The 13 T cell receptor beta chains listed next were all sequenced from one sample in a study of T cells in Graves' hyperthyroidism and ophthalmopathy. Amplification targeted TCR beta CDR3 regions from RNA transcripts. In the first-round RT-PCR of the TCR CDR3, the HTBI primer set was used. In TCRdb, the multiplex PCR reads were re-called with MiXCR into one record per CDR3 protein. This sample has roughly 400,000 distinct CDR3 sequences; approximately 25% occur once, and the top ten carry roughly 70%. Sequenced material: blood. These receptors all come from a man aged 45 to 65 with Graves' hyperthyroidism.

This chain links TRBV10-3 with TRBJ1-1; TRBD1 is a possible D gene (5 bases). The CDR3 is 16 residues long. Germline values: CDR1 ENHRY, CDR2 SYGVKD. V gave up 5 bases and J gave up 0 bases, with 16 bases separating them. The CDR3: CAISWGEGIMNTEAFF. In DNA, the CDR3 is TGTGCCATCAGTTGGGGGGAGGGGATTATGAACACTGAAGCTTTCTTT.

The CDR3 coding sequence is TGTGCCAGTAGGAGCGGGTTCTACAATGAGCAGTTCTTC. It translates to CASRSGFYNEQFF. The chain is built from TRBV19 and TRBJ2-1; D may be TRBD2 (6 bases). Trimming removed 6 bases from V and 3 bases from J, with 9 bases in between. Germline V CDR1 and CDR2: LNHDA, SQIVND (reference sequence). The CDR3 has 13 amino acids.

This clonotype was counted many times. V usage is TRBV6-1 and J usage is TRBJ1-1; possibly TRBD1 for D (5 bases). The CDR3 sequence is 13 residues long. Germline V gene sequence: CDR1 MNHNS, CDR2 SASEGT. Trimming cost V 3 bases and J 5 bases, with 10 bases left between them. As DNA, the CDR3 is TGTGCCAGCAGTGAGGTGAAGGGGACTGAAGCTTTCTTT. Translation: CASSEVKGTEAFF.

The chain employs TRBV19 and TRBJ1-1, with 11 nucleotides matching TRBD1. V lost 4 bases, J lost 4 bases, and 11 bases stayed unmatched. CDR1 and CDR2 from the germline V gene are LNHDA and SQIVND (reference sequence). The CDR3 loop spans 17 amino acids. DNA of the CDR3: TGTGCCAGTAGTACTAAGGGACAGGGGGTTAGCGGCACTGAAGCTTTCTTT. Its protein product is CASSTKGQGVSGTEAFF.

This clonotype came up a few times. The gene calls are TRBV7-9 and TRBJ2-4; 7 positions match TRBD1. The J segment lost 2 bases and the V segment lost 5 bases, leaving 6 bases of the junction unmatched. The germline V gene encodes CDR1 SEHNR and CDR2 FQNEAQ (reference sequence). The CDR3 consists of 15 residues. The CDR3 reads CASSRDSETKNIQYF. The CDR3 DNA sequence: TGTGCCAGCAGCCGGGACAGTGAGACCAAAAACATTCAGTACTTC. The full variable domain, in which reference TRBV7-9 and TRBJ2-4 provide the parts outside the CDR3, is DTGVSQNPRHKITKRGQNVTFRCDPISEHNRLYWYRQTLGQGPEFLTYFQNEAQLEKSRLLSDRFSAERPKGSFSTLEIQRTEQGDSAMYLCASSRDSETKNIQYFGAGTRLSVL.

This clonotype was detected many times. J is TRBJ1-4 and V is TRBV30; D gene unclear. In germline, CDR1 is GTSNPN, CDR2 SVGIG (reference sequence). This CDR3 has 14 amino acids. Between the trimmed V and J ends, which lost 0 bases and 7 bases, there was a span of 12 bases. The CDR3: CAWSVPEMAEKLFF. The DNA for the CDR3 is TGTGCCTGGAGTGTCCCTGAGATGGCTGAAAAACTGTTTTTT.

This clonotype was seen more than once but under ten times. The chain joins TRBV6-1 to TRBJ1-5, with unresolved D. V was trimmed by 0 bases and J by 7 bases, leaving 16 bases between them. CDR1 and CDR2 from the germline V gene are MNHNS and SASEGT. The CDR3 has 16 residues. CDR3 in DNA: TGTGCCAGCAGTGAAGCGGGAGGGTTCGTGAGGCAGCCCCAGCATTTT. Translated, it gives CASSEAGGFVRQPQHF.

The J gene is TRBJ2-1, the V gene TRBV29-1; D is perhaps TRBD1 or TRBD2 (5 bases each). CDR3 length: 11 amino acids. CDR1 SQVTM and CDR2 ANQGSEA come from the germline V gene. Trimming removed 6 bases from V and 7 bases from J, with 10 bases in between. This chain's CDR3 is CSVGDGNEQFF. The CDR3, as DNA: TGCAGCGTAGGGGACGGGAATGAGCAGTTCTTC.

The chain carries TRBV6-1 and TRBJ1-5, with D unclear. V lost 1 base to trimming and J lost 7 bases, with 8 bases between them. Germline loops: CDR1 MNHNS, CDR2 SASEGT. The CDR3 extends over 13 amino acids. CDR3: CASSEVERQPQHF. The CDR3 DNA sequence: TGTGCCAGCAGTGAAGTCGAGAGGCAGCCCCAGCATTTT.

This clonotype was seen a handful of times. The chain is built from TRBV7-9 and TRBJ2-7, with 9 bases fitting TRBD1. The CDR3 length is 14 residues. Germline CDR1 and CDR2: SEHNR and FQNEAQ (reference sequence). The V and J ends lost 5 bases and 5 bases, in that order; junction bases with no gene match: 7. The CDR3 sequence: CASSVGQGKHEQYF. The CDR3 coding sequence is TGTGCCAGCAGCGTTGGACAGGGGAAGCACGAGCAGTACTTC.

This clonotype was seen at least ten times. This chain connects TRBV11-2 to TRBJ2-7, with D maybe TRBD1 (5 bases). The CDR3 is made up of 14 amino acids. The ends were cut back, 1 base at V and 1 base at J, with 8 bases in the middle. The germline V gene encodes CDR1 SGHAT and CDR2 FQNNGV. CDR3 sequence (DNA): TGTGCCAGCAGCTTAGTCCAGGGATCCTACGAGCAGTACTTC. Residues: CASSLVQGSYEQYF. The variable domain in full, with the rest retrieved from reference TRBV11-2 and TRBJ2-7, is EAGVAQSPRYKIIEKRQSVAFWCNPISGHATLYWYQQILGQGPKLLIQFQNNGVVDDSQLPKDRFSAERLKGVDSTLKIQPAKLEDSAVYLCASSLVQGSYEQYFGPGTRLTVT.

The rearrangement uses TRBV9 and TRBJ2-7; D gene ambiguous. Trimming cost V 0 bases and J 2 bases, with 6 bases left between them. CDR3 length: 13 residues. Germline V gene sequence: CDR1 SGDLS, CDR2 YYNGEE. The DNA for the CDR3 is TGTGCCAGCAGCGTAGAGGATACCTACGAGCAGTACTTC. Translation: CASSVEDTYEQYF.

The table lists this clonotype with a few counts. The chain combines TRBV5-1 with TRBJ1-1; D possibly corresponds to TRBD1 (5 bases). V lost 0 bases and J lost 7, with 10 bases in between. The CDR3 totals 13 residues. CDR1 is SGHRS, CDR2 YFSETQ, per germline. This CDR3 reads CASSLATDDEAFF. The CDR3, as DNA: TGCGCCAGCAGCTTGGCGACAGACGATGAAGCTTTCTTT.